Listed below are T cell receptor beta chains from one sample, sequenced in a study of blood T cell repertoires in COVID-19. Profiling relied on immunoSEQ multiplex PCR, and the TCRdb table lists in-frame clones only, not all of them. The sample contains about 300,000 clones, roughly 90% of which appear only once. Sample: peripheral blood. The receptors were gathered from a man aged 18 to 30 who had recovered from COVID-19. The conserved cysteine and the conserved F or W are not part of the CDR3 here.

V,CDR3
TRBV6-5,ASSLSVTYEQY
TRBV15,ATSPIPGGTGRNEQY
TRBV27,ASSLTFSVYYEQY
TRBV19,ASSIWGGSRAEAF
TRBV25-1,ASSELGGRSTEAF
TRBV4-1,ASSQVRGYQPQH
TRBV3-1/TRBV3-2,ASSQPRASYEQY
TRBV7-8,ASSLMGQGYNEQF
TRBV6-1,ASSEGQGSDYGYT
TRBV24-1,ATSDSGNTEAF
TRBV7-9,ASSLKTGLRLVPNEKLF
TRBV3-1/TRBV3-2,ASSQERGTRDMGTLH
TRBV5-4,ASRLEAENTEAF
TRBV27,ASSLQGRNTEAF
TRBV7-2,ASSSYRQGLAGSTDTQY
TRBV7-9,ASSLEERGGLRY
TRBV7-2,ASSLAGLLNQPQH
TRBV19,ASSEVEGWSLVNTEAF
TRBV6-5,ASSYSRGQGRTQY
TRBV27,ASRTGPNTEAF
TRBV19,ASSINRGMNTEAF
TRBV15,ATSVASGTEAF
TRBV5-1,ASSVALAGSTDTQY
TRBV6-5,ASIKQGATEAF
TRBV12-5,ASGLGTSGGNEQF
TRBV19,ASTLGQGNEQF
TRBV29-1,SVEQDREDTEAF
TRBV5-1,ASSLAQSYEQY
TRBV6-2/TRBV6-3,ASSDRTNRHSGANVLT
TRBV5-1,ASSPDRGANYGYT
TRBV5-1,ASSWSTGFANTGELF
TRBV12-5,ASGLTSGRTIYEQY
TRBV7-2,ASSRTTETQY
TRBV19,ASSRDRGPPNQPQH
TRBV12-5,ASGRDRVNYGYT
TRBV4-1,ASSQSSFSKNIQY
TRBV5-4,ASSFRPGTSVSYEQY
TRBV5-1,ASSPDQSNSYEQY
TRBV4-2,ASSQTGTAGIPPTDTQY
TRBV18,ASSPPGNTEAF